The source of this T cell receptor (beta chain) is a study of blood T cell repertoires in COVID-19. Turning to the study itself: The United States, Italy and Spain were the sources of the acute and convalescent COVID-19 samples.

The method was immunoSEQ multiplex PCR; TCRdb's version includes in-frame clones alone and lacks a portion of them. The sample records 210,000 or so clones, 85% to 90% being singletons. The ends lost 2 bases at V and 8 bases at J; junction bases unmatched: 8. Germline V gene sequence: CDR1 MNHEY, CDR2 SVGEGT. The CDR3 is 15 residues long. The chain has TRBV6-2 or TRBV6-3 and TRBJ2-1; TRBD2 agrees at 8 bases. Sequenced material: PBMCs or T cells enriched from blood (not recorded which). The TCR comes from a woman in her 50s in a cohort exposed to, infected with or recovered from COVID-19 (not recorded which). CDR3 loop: CASSYPGLAAYEQFF. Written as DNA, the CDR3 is TGTGCCAGCAGTTACCCTGGACTAGCTGCATATGAGCAGTTCTTC.